The clone carrying this T cell receptor beta chain was seen ten or more times. This entry belongs to a study of T-cell reconstitution after alpha-beta-depleted transplantation in children. It was with unique molecular identifiers that the TCRbeta library was prepared. TCRdb recomputed calls from the PCR reads with MiXCR, one row per CDR3 protein. Among a few hundred thousand distinct CDR3 sequences, about 12% were seen once, and the ten largest hold around 6%. CDR3 length: 14 residues. Germline V gene sequence: CDR1 DFQATT, CDR2 SNEGSKA (reference sequence). V trimming: 2 bases; J trimming: 7 bases; junction bases outside the gene matches: 7.

This TCR derives from a human donor who donated a stem cell graft to a child with combined immunodeficiency. The gene calls are TRBV20-1 and TRBJ2-1, with 8 bases identical to TRBD2. This specimen consisted of PBMCs from the stem cell graft donor, obtained from the stem cell graft. CDR3 sequence reads: CSARTSGLGNEQFF. In nucleotides, the CDR3 is TGCAGTGCTAGAACTAGCGGTCTCGGGAATGAGCAGTTCTTC.